A single sample is the source of the 10 T cell receptor beta chains below, sequenced in a study of cytomegalovirus exposure and HLA in healthy donors (dated by TCRdb to 2015 to 2018). Libraries were prepared through the immunoSEQ multiplex PCR assay. For the multiplex PCR, a mixture combining 60 forward primers for TCR Vbeta segments and 13 reverse primers for TCR Jbeta segments was used. Held by TCRdb, this immuneACCESS table contains in-frame sequences only and omits some clones. Under half of the omission traces to an unresolved V gene where checked; the cause of the rest is unknown. The sample yields about 160,000 clones; roughly three quarters were counted once. The ten largest make up roughly 7.3% of the sample. The sequenced sample consisted of PBMCs. These receptors originate from a male donor in good health and CMV-seropositive.

The chain recombines TRBV29-1 with TRBJ2-1; 8 nucleotides align to TRBD1. The CDR3 has 13 amino acids. V dropped 7 bases and J dropped 9; count of bases not matched to a gene: 11. The V gene's germline CDR1 is SQVTM and CDR2 ANQGSEA. The CDR3 spells CSARTGLLGEQFF. The CDR3 nucleotides read TGCAGCGCCCGGACAGGGCTCCTGGGTGAGCAGTTCTTC.

A word on this clone: At one end, the junction sequence differs from germline, possibly due to a read error. DNA for the CDR3: TGTTCCAGCAGCTTCGGGGACAGGGGGACTGAAGCTTTCTTT. Translation gives CSSSFGDRGTEAFF. The rearrangement links TRBV7-9 to TRBJ1-1, with 11 nucleotides matching TRBD1. The CDR3 loop spans 14 amino acids. Per the germline V gene, CDR1 is SEHNR and CDR2 is FQNEAQ (reference sequence).

The J gene is TRBJ2-5, the V gene TRBV7-3; 7 nucleotides agree with TRBD1. CDR1 SGHTA and CDR2 FQGTGA come from the germline V gene. Trimming cost V 5 bases and J 3 bases; bases outside gene matches: 6. This CDR3 is built from 14 residues. The DNA of the CDR3 is TGTGCCAGCAGCGCCCGACAGGGCGAAGAGACCCAGTACTTC. This encodes CASSARQGEETQYF. Full variable domain (remainder filled in from reference TRBV7-3 and TRBJ2-5): GAGVSQTPSNKVTEKGKYVELRCDPISGHTALYWYRQSLGQGPEFLIYFQGTGAADDSGLPNDRFFAVRPEGSVSTLKIQRTERGDSAVYLCASSARQGEETQYFGPGTRLLVL.

This clone was observed a handful of times. The chain couples TRBV4-1 to TRBJ2-1, with 8 bases matching TRBD1. V lost 4 bases to trimming and J lost 6 bases; unmatched junction nucleotides: 8. CDR3 length: 15 amino acids. The germline CDR1 and CDR2 sequences are MGHRA and YSYEKL. This CDR3 is CASSPMDRVPNEQFF. CDR3 in DNA: TGCGCCAGCAGCCCTATGGACAGGGTTCCCAATGAGCAGTTCTTC.

The chain recombines TRBV7-8 with TRBJ2-7; the match to TRBD1 covers 11 bases. Germline V gene data show CDR1 as SGHVS and CDR2 as FQNEAQ. The CDR3 runs to 20 residues. V dropped 6 bases and J dropped 6; count of bases not matched to a gene: 25. CDR3: CASSPGGFAADGQGAVEQYF. The CDR3, as DNA: TGTGCCAGCAGTCCAGGGGGATTCGCGGCCGACGGACAGGGGGCCGTCGAGCAGTACTTC.

The chain is built from TRBV13 and TRBJ2-1; 15 bases map to TRBD2. V lost 5 bases and J lost 7; bases outside the gene matches: 9. Germline V CDR1 and CDR2: PRHDT, FYEKMQ (reference sequence). This CDR3 spans 17 amino acids. In DNA, the CDR3 is TGTGCCAGCAGCCCAGGACTAGCGGGGGGGCCAGGGAATGAGCAGTTCTTC. Its protein product is CASSPGLAGGPGNEQFF. The whole variable domain, filled in from reference TRBV13 and TRBJ2-1, reads AAGVIQSPRHLIKEKRETATLKCYPIPRHDTVYWYQQGPGQDPQFLISFYEKMQSDKGSIPDRFSAQQFSDYHSELNMSSLELGDSALYFCASSPGLAGGPGNEQFFGPGTRLTVL.

Remarks on this clone: This sample also contains other DNA sequences that code for the same CDR3. The chain couples TRBV11-2 to TRBJ2-7; 7 bases map to TRBD1. The CDR3 is 14 amino acids. Germline CDR1 SGHAT, CDR2 FQNNGV. Trimming took 1 base from V and 4 from J; bases not matched to a gene: 4. The CDR3 DNA sequence: TGTGCCAGCAGCTTAGCGGCAGGGGGATACGAGCAGTACTTC. Translated, it gives CASSLAAGGYEQYF.

V and J are TRBV10-1 and TRBJ2-2, with D unresolved. Trimming stripped 5 bases from V and 4 bases from J, with 8 bases between. The CDR3 runs to 13 residues. Germline V gene data show CDR1 as WNHNN and CDR2 as SYGVQD (reference sequence). In DNA form, the CDR3 reads TGCGCCAGCAGTATGGCAACCACCGGGGAGCTGTTTTTT. Protein sequence: CASSMATTGELFF.

V and J are TRBV30 and TRBJ1-1; 7 bases align to TRBD1. In germline, CDR1 is GTSNPN, CDR2 SVGIG (reference sequence). The CDR3 extends over 14 amino acids. Trimming removed 4 bases from V and 4 bases from J; junction bases left unmatched: 9. The CDR3 nucleotides read TGTGCCTGGACCCAGGACAGGAGGGGCACTGAAGCTTTCTTT. Its protein is CAWTQDRRGTEAFF.

V is TRBV15 and J is TRBJ1-1; TRBD1 aligns across 9 bases. Germline loops: CDR1 LNHNV, CDR2 YYDKDF (reference sequence). CDR3 length equals 15 residues. After removal of 2 bases from V and 1 base from J, the junction contained 2 bases not matched to a gene. The chain's CDR3 is CATSRQTGGNTEAFF. The CDR3 region has the DNA TGTGCCACCAGCAGACAGACAGGGGGGAACACTGAAGCTTTCTTT.